This paragraph covers one T cell receptor beta chain sequence. The antigen this receptor binds is unknown. Base qualities are not provided; no much larger clone lies one nucleotide away. This specimen comes from a study of T-cell memory formation after mild COVID-19 (dated by TCRdb to the early 2020s). Study-wide context: TCR sequence clusters from the two donors were found to be largely donor specific. In two donors, T-cell clones that expanded and contracted after mild COVID-19 were tracked by sequencing TCRalpha and TCRbeta repertoires over time. The cohort was made up of two young adult volunteers, one female and one male, who were previously healthy.

CDR1 is given as LGHNA and CDR2 as YNFKEQ, both from the germline V gene. The CDR3 runs 16 amino acids, cysteine and phenylalanine included. Left in the record is the CDR3 DNA by itself, 48 bases read in frame from the first base. Trimming costs V 0 bases and J 9 bases, and their ends lie 18 bases apart. Study-wide conclusions, independent of this receptor: Only two mild cases were covered by the study, and larger cohorts that include severe cases with pre-infection samples were considered necessary. Contracting CD4+ clones appeared mostly in the CM and EM memory subsets, whereas CD8+ clones were enriched in EMRA. The detection of some responding clones in pre-infection memory suggests that pre-existing cross-reactive memory T cells joined the SARS-CoV-2 response. The second-wave clones that peaked on day 37 were not confirmed to be SARS-CoV-2 specific. From day 15 to 85, contracting clones showed balanced CD4/CD8 phenotypes, whereas a second wave of clones that expanded from day 15 to 37 leaned towards CD4+.

The sequencer was an Illumina NovaSeq 6000. cDNA libraries for TCRalpha and TCRbeta were prepared by 5'RACE using constant-segment primers, with sample barcodes and unique molecular identifiers added. RNA was extracted from every sample with Trizol reagent. Libraries were amplified in two PCR steps, with a second sample barcode and Illumina TruSeq adapters added in the second step. Sequencing of libraries was performed on an Illumina NovaSeq with 2 x 150 bp paired-end reads. Concerning the study's data processing: With migec v1.2.7, reads were demultiplexed and then collapsed into UMI-guided consensus sequences. Using mixcr v2.1.11, UMI consensuses were aligned to TRA and TRB V and J templates and then assembled into clonotypes. Clonotypes were classified as expanded or contracted when called significant by both edgeR and NoisET, with noise models trained on biological replicates. For edgeR calls, a false discovery rate-adjusted p below 0.01 and a log2 fold-change threshold of 1 were applied. As an exploratory analysis of dynamics, max-normalized trajectories of the 1000 most abundant clonotypes were examined by PCA with hierarchical clustering. The CD4 or CD8 phenotype of responding clones was assigned using the separately sequenced CD4+ and CD8+ repertoires. TCRdb reprocessed the public reads (quality trimming at Q25 with fastp, clone calling with MiXCR) and kept in-frame beta chains. Rows with one shared CDR3 protein collapse into an entry with the most common genes and DNA. TCRdb, rather than the study authors, made the V and J calls. The sample has about 360,000 distinct CDR3 sequences on record, approximately 14% of them singletons. Roughly 22% of the sample belongs to the ten largest clones.

Ficoll-Paque density gradient centrifugation was used to isolate PBMCs. The clonotype comes from a man between 18 and 35 years old who had mild COVID-19 (a few samples of this study predate the infection). The sample titles of this study are shuffled in the database, so cell type and time point are left out; the donor was told from shared clones. In this chain, TRBV4-2 is recombined with TRBJ2-1; tentative D gene TRBD1, with 8 bases matching. Sequencing was carried out using PBMCs or a T cell subset sorted from them (not recorded which). Read as DNA, the sequence is TGTGCCAGCAGCCAAGAGACGGCTAGCGGACAGGGTGAGCAGTTCTTC. The translation is CASSQETASGQGEQFF.